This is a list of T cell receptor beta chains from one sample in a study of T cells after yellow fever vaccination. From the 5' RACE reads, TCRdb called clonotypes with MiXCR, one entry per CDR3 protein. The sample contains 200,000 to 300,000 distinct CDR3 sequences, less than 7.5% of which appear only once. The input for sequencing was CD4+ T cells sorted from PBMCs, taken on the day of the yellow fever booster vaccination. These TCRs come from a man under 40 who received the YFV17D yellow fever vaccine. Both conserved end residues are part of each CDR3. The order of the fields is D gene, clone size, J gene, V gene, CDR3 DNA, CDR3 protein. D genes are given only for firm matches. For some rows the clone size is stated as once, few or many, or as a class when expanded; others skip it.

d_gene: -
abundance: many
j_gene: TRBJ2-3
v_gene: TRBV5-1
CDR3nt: TGCGCCAGCAGCTTGGTAAGGTCAGGGACCAGCACAGATACGCAGTATTTT
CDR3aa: CASSLVRSGTSTDTQYF

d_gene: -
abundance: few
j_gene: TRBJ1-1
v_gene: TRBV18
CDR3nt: TGTGCCAGCTCACCGGTGCTCCTGAACACTGAAGCTTTCTTT
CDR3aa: CASSPVLLNTEAFF

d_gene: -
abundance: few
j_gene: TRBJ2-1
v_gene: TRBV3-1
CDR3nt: TGTGCCAGCAGCCACGGGACCAATGAGCAGTTCTTC
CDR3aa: CASSHGTNEQFF

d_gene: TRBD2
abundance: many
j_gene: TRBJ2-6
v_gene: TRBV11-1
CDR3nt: TGTGCCAGCAGCTCCGGACTAGCGGGCATCTCTGGGGCCAACGTCCTGACTTTC
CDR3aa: CASSSGLAGISGANVLTF

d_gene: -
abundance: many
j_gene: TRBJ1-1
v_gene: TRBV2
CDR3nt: TGTGCCAGCAGCCAGTCCCGGGACGGAAAAGCTTTCTTT
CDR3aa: CASSQSRDGKAFF

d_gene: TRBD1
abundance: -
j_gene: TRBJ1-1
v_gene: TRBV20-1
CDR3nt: TGCAGTGCTACGGGTCGGCAGGGGGCGCAAAGGGCTGAAGCTTTCTTT
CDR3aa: CSATGRQGAQRAEAFF

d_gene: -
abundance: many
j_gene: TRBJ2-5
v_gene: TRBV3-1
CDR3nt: TGTGCCAGCAGCCAAGATCCTGGGGGGCGGCAAGAGACCCAGTACTTC
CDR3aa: CASSQDPGGRQETQYF

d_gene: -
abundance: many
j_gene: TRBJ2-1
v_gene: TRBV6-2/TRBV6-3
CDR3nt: TGTGCCGGCCCTAACCTCGGGCCGACGTACGGTGAGCAGTTCTTC
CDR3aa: CAGPNLGPTYGEQFF

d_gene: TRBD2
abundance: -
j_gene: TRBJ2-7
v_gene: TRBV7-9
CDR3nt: TGTGCCAGCAGCTACGGGGAGGGAGGGCCGCTCGAGCAGTACTTC
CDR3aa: CASSYGEGGPLEQYF

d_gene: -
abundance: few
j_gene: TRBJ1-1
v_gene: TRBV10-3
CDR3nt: TGTGCCATCAGCGGGAGGGACACTGAAGCTTTCTTT
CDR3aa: CAISGRDTEAFF

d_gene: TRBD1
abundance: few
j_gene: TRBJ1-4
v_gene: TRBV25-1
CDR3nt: TGTGCCAGCAGTGAATGGGACAGGCATAATGAAAAACTGTTTTTT
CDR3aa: CASSEWDRHNEKLFF

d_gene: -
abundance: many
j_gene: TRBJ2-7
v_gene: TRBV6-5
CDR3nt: TGTGCCAGCAGTCACGCGAGTGAGCAGTACTTC
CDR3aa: CASSHASEQYF

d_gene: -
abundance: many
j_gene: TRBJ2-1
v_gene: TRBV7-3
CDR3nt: TGTGCCAGCAGCTTAAGGGGAGTAGCCCCTCTCAATGAGCAGTTCTTC
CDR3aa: CASSLRGVAPLNEQFF

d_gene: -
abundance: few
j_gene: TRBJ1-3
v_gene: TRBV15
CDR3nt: TGTGCCACCAGCAGAGGAGAAGGGACATCGGGAAACACCATATATTTT
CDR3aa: CATSRGEGTSGNTIYF

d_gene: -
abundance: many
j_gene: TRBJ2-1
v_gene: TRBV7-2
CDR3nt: TGTGCCAGCAGCTTAGCTCTTCTTCGCGAAGGGGGACTAGAGCAGTTCTTC
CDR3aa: CASSLALLREGGLEQFF

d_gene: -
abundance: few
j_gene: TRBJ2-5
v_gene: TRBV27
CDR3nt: TGTGCCAGCTCCCAGTCGGGGGGCGCGACTTCCCGAGAGACCCAGTACTTC
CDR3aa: CASSQSGGATSRETQYF

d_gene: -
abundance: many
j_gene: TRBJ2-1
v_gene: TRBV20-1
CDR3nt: TGCAGTGCTTGCGACAGAGACAAGGATGAGCAGTTCTTC
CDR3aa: CSACDRDKDEQFF

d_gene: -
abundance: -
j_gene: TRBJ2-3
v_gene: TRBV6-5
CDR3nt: TGTGCCAGCAGTTACTCGAACAGCCGCACAGATACGCAGTATTTT
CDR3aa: CASSYSNSRTDTQYF

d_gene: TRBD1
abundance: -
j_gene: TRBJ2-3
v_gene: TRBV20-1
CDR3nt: TGCTGCGTCCTCGATCTTTACAGGGGCGGCACAGATACGCAGTATTTT
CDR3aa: CCVLDLYRGGTDTQYF

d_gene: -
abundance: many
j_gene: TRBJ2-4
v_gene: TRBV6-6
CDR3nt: TGTGCCAGCAGGACTAGTCCGGTTCAGTACTTC
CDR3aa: CASRTSPVQYF

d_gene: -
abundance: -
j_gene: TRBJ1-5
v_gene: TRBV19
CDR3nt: TGTGCCAGTAGTGCCCGTCGAGAGGGACCCAATCAGCCCCAGCATTTT
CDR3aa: CASSARREGPNQPQHF

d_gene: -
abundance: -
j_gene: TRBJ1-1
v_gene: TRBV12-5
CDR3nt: TGTGCTAGTGGTTTGCAGGGTATGAACACTGAAGCTTTCTTT
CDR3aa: CASGLQGMNTEAFF

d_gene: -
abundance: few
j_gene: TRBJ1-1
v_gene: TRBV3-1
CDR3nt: TGTGCCAGCAGCCAACAGGGTCTTGGGGCTGAAGCTTTCTTT
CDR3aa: CASSQQGLGAEAFF

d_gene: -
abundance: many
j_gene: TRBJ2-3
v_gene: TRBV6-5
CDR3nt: TGTGCCAGCAGTTACCTAGCTGGAAGGGAGTGGTCCCCAGATACGCAGTATTTT
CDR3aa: CASSYLAGREWSPDTQYF

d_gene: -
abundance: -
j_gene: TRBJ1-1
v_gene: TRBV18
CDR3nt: TGTGCCAGCTCACCAAGGAGAGGGGAGAACACTGAAGCTTTCTTT
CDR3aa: CASSPRRGENTEAFF

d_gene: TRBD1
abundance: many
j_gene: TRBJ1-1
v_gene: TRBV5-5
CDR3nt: TGTGCCAGCAGCCCTGGGGGACAGGGTGGTGCCTTAATCGGAGCTTTCTTT
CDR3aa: CASSPGGQGGALIGAFF

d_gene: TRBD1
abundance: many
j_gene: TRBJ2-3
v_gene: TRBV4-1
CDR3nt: TGCGCCAGCAGCCAGGCTAGAGGGACAGCTTACACAGATACGCAGTATTTT
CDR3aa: CASSQARGTAYTDTQYF

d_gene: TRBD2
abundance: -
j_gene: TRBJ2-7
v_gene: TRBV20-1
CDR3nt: TGCAGTGCCACCCTAGCGGGCCACCACTCCTACGAGCAGTACTTC
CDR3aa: CSATLAGHHSYEQYF

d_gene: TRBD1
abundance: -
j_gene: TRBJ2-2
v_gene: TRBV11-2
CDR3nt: TGTGCCAGCATCATCGACAGGGGGGACACCGGGGAGCTGTTTTTT
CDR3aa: CASIIDRGDTGELFF

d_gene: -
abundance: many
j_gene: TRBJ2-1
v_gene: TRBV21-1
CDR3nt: TGTGCCAGCAGCAAGCACCGGGACAGGGGGTACAATGAGCAGTTCTTC
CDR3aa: CASSKHRDRGYNEQFF

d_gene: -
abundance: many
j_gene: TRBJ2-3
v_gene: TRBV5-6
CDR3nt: TGTGCCAGCAGCATGGACGAACCAGATACGCAGTATTTT
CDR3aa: CASSMDEPDTQYF

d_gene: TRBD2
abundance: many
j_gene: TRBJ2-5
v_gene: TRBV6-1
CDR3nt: TGTGCCAGCGAGGCGGGACTAGCGGGAGATAGGGAGACCCAGTACTTC
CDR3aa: CASEAGLAGDRETQYF

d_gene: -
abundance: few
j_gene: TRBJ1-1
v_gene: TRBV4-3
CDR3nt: TGCGCCAGCAGCCAAGAACCAAGACCGAGTGAAGCTTTCTTT
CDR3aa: CASSQEPRPSEAFF

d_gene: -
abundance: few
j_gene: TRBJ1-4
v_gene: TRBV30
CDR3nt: TGTGCCTGGGCCCAGGGTTTAACTAATGAAAAACTGTTTTTT
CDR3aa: CAWAQGLTNEKLFF

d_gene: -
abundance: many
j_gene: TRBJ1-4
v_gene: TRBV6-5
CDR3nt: TGTGCCAGCAGTTACGCGGGAATTAATGAAAAACTGTTTTTT
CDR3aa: CASSYAGINEKLFF

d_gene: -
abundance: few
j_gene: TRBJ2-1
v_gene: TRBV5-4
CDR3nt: TGTGCCAGCAGCGAAGCCTCCTACAATGAGCAGTTCTTC
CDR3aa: CASSEASYNEQFF

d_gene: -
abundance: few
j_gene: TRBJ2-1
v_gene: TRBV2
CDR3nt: TGTGCCAGCAGTAGCCTAGGGGGGAATGAGCAGTTCTTC
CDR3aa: CASSSLGGNEQFF

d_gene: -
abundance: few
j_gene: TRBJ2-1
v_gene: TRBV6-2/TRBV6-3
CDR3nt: TGTGCCAGCAGGGGAGCGGCCTACAATGAGCAGTTCTTC
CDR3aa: CASRGAAYNEQFF

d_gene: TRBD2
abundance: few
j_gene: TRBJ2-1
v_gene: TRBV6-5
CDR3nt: TGTGCCAGCAGTTCATGGACTAGTACCTCCTACAATGAGCAGTTCTTC
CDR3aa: CASSSWTSTSYNEQFF

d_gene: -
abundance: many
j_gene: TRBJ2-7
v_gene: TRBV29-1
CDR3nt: TGCAGCGTTAAGGCAGGGCTCTCCTACGAGCAGTACTTC
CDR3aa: CSVKAGLSYEQYF

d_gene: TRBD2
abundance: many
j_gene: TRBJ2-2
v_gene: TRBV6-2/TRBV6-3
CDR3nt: TGTGCCACCAGAGCGGGAGGTCGCACCGGGGAGCTGTTTTTT
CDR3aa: CATRAGGRTGELFF

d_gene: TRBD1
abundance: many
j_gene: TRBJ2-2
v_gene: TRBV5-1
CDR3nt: TGCGCCAGCAGCACCGGGACAGGGAACACCGGGGAGCTGTTTTTT
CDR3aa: CASSTGTGNTGELFF

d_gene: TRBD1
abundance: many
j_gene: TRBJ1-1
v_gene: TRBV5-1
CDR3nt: TGCGCCAGCAGCTTCTTACCACAGGGGGAAACTGAAGCTTTCTTT
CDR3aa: CASSFLPQGETEAFF

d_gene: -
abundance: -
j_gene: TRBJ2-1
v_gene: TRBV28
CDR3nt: TGTGCCAGCAGTTCGGCGGTTGGCTCCTACAATGAGCAGTTCTTC
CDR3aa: CASSSAVGSYNEQFF

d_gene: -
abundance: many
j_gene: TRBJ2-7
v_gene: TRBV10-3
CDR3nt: TGTGCCATCAGTGAGTCAGCCACAGGGCGGCGGCAGTACTTC
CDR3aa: CAISESATGRRQYF

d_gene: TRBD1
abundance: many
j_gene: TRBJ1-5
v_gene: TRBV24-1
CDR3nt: TGTGCCACCGAGGGACAGAATCAGCCCCAGCATTTT
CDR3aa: CATEGQNQPQHF